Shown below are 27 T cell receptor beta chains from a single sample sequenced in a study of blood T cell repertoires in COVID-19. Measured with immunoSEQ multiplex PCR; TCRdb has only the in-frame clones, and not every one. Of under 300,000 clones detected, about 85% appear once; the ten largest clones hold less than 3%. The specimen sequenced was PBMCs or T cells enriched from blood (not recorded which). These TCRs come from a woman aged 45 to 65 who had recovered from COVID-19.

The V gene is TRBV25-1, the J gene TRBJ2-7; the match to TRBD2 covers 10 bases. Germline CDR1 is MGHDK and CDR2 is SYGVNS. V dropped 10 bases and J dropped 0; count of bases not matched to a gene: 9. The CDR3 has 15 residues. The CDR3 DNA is TGTGCCACCGCGGGACTAGCGTTTGGCTCCTACGAGCAGTACTTC. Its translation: CATAGLAFGSYEQYF.

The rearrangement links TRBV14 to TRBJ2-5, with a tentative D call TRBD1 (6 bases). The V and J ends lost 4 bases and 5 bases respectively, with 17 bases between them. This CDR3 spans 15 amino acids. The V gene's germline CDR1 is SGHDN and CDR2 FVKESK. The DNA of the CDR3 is TGTGCCAGCAGCCCCGGGACATTAGGGTGGGAGACCCAGTACTTC. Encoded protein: CASSPGTLGWETQYF.

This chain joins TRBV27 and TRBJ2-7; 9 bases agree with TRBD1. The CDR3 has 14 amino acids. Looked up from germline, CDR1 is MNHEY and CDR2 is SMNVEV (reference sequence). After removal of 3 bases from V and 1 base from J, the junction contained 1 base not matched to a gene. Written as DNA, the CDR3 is TGTGCCAGCAGTTTCGGGACAGGGTCCTACGAGCAGTACTTC. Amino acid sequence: CASSFGTGSYEQYF.

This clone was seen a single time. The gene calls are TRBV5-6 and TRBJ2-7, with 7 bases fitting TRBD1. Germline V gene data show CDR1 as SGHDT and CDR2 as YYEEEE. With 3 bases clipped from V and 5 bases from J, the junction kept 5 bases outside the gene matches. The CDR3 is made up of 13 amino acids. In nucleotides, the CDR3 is TGTGCCAGCAGCTGGGACAGCCCCGACGAGCAGTACTTC. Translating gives CASSWDSPDEQYF. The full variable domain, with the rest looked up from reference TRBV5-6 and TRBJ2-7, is DAGVTQSPTHLIKTRGQQVTLRCSPKSGHDTVSWYQQALGQGPQFIFQYYEEEERQRGNFPDRFSGHQFPNYSSELNVNALLLGDSALYLCASSWDSPDEQYFGPGTRLTVT.

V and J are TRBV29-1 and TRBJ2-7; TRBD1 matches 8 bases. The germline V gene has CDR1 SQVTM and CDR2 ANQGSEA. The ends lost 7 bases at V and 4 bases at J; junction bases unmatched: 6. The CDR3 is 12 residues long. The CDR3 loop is CSAGTGVYEQYF. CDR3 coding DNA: TGCAGCGCCGGGACAGGAGTATACGAGCAGTACTTC.

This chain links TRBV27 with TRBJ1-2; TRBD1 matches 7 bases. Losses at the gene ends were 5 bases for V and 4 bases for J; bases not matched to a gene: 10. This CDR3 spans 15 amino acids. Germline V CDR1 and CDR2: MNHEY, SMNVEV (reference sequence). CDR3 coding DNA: TGTGCCAGCAGTGCCGGGACAGACACCCTCTATGGCTACACCTTC. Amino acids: CASSAGTDTLYGYTF.

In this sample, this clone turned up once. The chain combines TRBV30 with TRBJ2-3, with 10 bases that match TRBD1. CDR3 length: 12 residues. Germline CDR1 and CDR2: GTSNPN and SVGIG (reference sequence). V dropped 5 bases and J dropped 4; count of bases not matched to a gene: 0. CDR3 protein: CAWGQGADTQYF. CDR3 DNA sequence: TGTGCCTGGGGACAGGGGGCAGATACGCAGTATTTT.

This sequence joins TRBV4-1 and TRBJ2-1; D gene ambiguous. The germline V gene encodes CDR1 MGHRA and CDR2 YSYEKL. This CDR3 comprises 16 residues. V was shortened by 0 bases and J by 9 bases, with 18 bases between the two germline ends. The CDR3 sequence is CASSQEQPWSGGEQFF. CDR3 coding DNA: TGCGCCAGCAGCCAAGAGCAACCTTGGTCCGGCGGTGAGCAGTTCTTC.

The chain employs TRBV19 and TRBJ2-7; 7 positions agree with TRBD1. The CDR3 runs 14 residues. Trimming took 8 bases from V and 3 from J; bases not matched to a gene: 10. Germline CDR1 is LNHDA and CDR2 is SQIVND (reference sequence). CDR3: CASSYGRDSYEQYF. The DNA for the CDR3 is TGTGCCAGTTCCTACGGCCGGGACAGCTACGAGCAGTACTTC.

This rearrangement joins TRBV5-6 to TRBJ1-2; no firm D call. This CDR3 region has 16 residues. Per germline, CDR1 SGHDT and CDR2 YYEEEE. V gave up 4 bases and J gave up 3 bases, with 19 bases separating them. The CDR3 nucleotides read TGTGCCAGCAGCCCTGGCGGAGGGCCCCTTTACTATGGCTACACCTTC. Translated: CASSPGGGPLYYGYTF.

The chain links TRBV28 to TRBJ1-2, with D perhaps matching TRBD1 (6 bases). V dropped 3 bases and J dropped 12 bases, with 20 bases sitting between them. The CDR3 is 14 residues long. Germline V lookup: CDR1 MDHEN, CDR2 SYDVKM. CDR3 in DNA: TGTGCCAGCAGTTTCCCTGACAGGCCCGGCACCCACACCTTC. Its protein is CASSFPDRPGTHTF.

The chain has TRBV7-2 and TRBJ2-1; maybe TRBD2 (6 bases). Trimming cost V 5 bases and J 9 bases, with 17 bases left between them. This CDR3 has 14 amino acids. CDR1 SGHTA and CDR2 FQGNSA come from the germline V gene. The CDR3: CASSPGVSAAEQFF. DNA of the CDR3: TGTGCCAGCAGCCCGGGGGTTAGCGCGGCTGAGCAGTTCTTC.

For the CDR3, the DNA is TGTGCCAGTAGTATTGTTGGGGGAGGAGGAGAGACCCAGTACTTC. Residues: CASSIVGGGGETQYF. The chain uses TRBV19 and TRBJ2-5, with a possible D match to TRBD2 (6 bases). This CDR3 is 15 amino acids long. Trimming shortened V by 3 bases and J by 4 bases, and 15 bases separated the two germline ends. Per the germline V gene, CDR1 is LNHDA and CDR2 is SQIVND (reference sequence). The variable domain in full, completed from reference TRBV19 and TRBJ2-5, reads DGGITQSPKYLFRKEGQNVTLSCEQNLNHDAMYWYRQDPGQGLRLIYYSQIVNDFQKGDIAEGYSVSREKKESFPLTVTSAQKNPTAFYLCASSIVGGGGETQYFGPGTRLLVL.

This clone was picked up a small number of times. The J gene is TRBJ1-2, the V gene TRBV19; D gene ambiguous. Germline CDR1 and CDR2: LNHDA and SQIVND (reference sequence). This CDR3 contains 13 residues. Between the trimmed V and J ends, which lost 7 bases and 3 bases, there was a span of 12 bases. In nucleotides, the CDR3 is TGTGCCAGTACTGGGTGGCGGGACTATGGCTACACCTTC. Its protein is CASTGWRDYGYTF.

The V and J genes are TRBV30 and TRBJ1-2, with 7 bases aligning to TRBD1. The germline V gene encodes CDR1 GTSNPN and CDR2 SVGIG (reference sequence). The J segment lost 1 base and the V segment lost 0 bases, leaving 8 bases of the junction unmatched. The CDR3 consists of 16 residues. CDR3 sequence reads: CAWSVGSGGLNYGYTF. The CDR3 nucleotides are TGTGCCTGGAGTGTAGGTTCAGGGGGGCTTAACTATGGCTACACCTTC.

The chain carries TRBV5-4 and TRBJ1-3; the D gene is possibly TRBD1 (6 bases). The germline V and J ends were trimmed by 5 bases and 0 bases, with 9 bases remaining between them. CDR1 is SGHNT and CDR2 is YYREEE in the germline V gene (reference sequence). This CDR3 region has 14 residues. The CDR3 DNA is TGTGCCAGCAGGAGGGACATCTCTGGAAACACCATATATTTT. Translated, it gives CASRRDISGNTIYF.

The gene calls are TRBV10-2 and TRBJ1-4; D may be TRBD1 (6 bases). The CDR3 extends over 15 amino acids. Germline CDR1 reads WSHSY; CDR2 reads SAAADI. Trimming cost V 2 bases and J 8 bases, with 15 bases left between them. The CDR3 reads CASSEVWAGEEKLFF. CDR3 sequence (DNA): TGCGCCAGCAGTGAGGTGTGGGCAGGGGAAGAAAAACTGTTTTTT.

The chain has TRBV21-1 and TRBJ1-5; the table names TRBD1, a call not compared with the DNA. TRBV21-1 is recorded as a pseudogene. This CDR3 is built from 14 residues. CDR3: CASSNFTVNQPQHF. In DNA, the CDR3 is TGTGCCAGCAGCAATTTTACAGTCAATCAGCCCCAGCATTTT.

CDR3 in DNA: TGCAGTGCTAGTCGGGTATCCGAGCAGTACTTC. Protein sequence: CSASRVSEQYF. The chain is built from TRBV20-1 and TRBJ2-7; D is ambiguous. The V gene's germline CDR1 is DFQATT and CDR2 SNEGSKA (reference sequence). The CDR3 has 11 residues. The germline V and J ends were trimmed by 3 bases and 6 bases, with 9 bases remaining between them.

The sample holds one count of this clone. The CDR3 DNA is TGTGCCAGCAGCGTAGATCAGGGGGACTATGGCTACACCTTC. Translation gives CASSVDQGDYGYTF. The chain has TRBV9 and TRBJ1-2; 7 bases match TRBD1. Germline V CDR1 and CDR2: SGDLS, YYNGEE. CDR3 length equals 14 residues. V lost 0 bases, J lost 3 bases, and 2 bases stayed unmatched. Supplemented by reference TRBV9 and TRBJ1-2, the full variable domain reads DSGVTQTPKHLITATGQRVTLRCSPRSGDLSVYWYQQSLDQGLQFLIQYYNGEERAKGNILERFSAQQFPDLHSELNLSSLELGDSALYFCASSVDQGDYGYTFGSGTRLTVV.

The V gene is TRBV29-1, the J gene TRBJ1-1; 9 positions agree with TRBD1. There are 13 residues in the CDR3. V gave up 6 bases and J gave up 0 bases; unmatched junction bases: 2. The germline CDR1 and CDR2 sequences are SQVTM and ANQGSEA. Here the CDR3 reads CSVGQGLNTEAFF. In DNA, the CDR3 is TGCAGCGTAGGACAGGGGCTGAACACTGAAGCTTTCTTT. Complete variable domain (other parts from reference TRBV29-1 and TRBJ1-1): SAVISQKPSRDICQRGTSLTIQCQVDSQVTMMFWYRQQPGQSLTLIATANQGSEATYESGFVIDKFPISRPNLTFSTLTVSNMSPEDSSIYLCSVGQGLNTEAFFGQGTRLTVV.

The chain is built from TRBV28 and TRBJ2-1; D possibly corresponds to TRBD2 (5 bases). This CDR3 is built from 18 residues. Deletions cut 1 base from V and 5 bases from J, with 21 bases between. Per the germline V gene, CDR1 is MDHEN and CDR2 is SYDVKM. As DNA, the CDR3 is TGTGCCAGCAGTTTATTAGTCGGTTTCGGGAACTTAGACAATGAGCAGTTCTTC. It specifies CASSLLVGFGNLDNEQFF.

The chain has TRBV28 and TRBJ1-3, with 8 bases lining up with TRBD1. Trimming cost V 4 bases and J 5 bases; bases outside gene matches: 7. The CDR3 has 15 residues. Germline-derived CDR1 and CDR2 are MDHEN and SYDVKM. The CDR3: CASSSDRGGRNTIYF. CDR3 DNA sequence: TGTGCCAGCAGTTCCGACAGGGGTGGTAGAAACACCATATATTTT.

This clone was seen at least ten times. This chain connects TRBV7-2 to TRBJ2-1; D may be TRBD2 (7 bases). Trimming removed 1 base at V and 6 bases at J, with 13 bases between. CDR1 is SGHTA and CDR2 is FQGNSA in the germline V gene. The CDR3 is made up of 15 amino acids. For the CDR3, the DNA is TGTGCCAGCAGCTTAGGTGGGGGGGCAGGCAATGAGCAGTTCTTC. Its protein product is CASSLGGGAGNEQFF.

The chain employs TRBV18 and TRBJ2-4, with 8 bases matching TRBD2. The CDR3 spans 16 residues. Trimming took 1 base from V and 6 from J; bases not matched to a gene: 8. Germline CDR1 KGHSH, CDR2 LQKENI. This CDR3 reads CASSPQASGRRNIQYF. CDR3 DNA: TGTGCCAGCTCACCACAGGCTAGCGGGCGTAGAAACATTCAGTACTTC. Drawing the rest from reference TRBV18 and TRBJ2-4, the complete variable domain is NAGVMQNPRHLVRRRGQEARLRCSPMKGHSHVYWYRQLPEEGLKFMVYLQKENIIDESGMPKERFSAEFPKEGPSILRIQQVVRGDSAAYFCASSPQASGRRNIQYFGAGTRLSVL.

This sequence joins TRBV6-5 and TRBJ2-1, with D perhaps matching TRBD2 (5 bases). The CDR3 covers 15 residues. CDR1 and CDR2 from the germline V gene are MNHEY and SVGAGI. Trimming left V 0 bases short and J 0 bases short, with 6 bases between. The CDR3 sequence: CASSYSAGSYNEQFF. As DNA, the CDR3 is TGTGCCAGCAGTTACTCGGCGGGCTCCTACAATGAGCAGTTCTTC.

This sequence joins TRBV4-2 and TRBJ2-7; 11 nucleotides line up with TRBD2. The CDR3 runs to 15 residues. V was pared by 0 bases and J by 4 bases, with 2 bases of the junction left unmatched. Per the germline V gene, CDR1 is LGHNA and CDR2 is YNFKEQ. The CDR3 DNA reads TGTGCCAGCAGCCAAGAGGGACTAGCGGCATACGAGCAGTACTTC. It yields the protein CASSQEGLAAYEQYF.